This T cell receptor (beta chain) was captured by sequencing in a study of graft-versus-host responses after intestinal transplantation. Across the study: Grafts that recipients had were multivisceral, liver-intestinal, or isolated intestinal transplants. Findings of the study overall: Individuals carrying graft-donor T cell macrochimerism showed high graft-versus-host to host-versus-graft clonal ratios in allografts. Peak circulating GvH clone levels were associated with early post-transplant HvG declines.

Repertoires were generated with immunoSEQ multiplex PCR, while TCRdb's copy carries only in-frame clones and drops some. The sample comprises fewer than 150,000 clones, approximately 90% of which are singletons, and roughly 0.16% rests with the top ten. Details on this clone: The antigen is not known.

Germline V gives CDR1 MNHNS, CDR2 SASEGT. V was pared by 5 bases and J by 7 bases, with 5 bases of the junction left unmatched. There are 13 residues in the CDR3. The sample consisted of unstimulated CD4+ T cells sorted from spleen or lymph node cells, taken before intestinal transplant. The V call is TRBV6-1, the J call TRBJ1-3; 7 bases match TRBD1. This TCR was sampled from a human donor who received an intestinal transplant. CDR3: CASSPGQWNTIYF. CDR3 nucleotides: TGTGCCAGCAGTCCGGGACAGTGGAACACCATATATTTT.